The 21 T cell receptor beta chains given below trace back to one sample, sequenced in a study of shared clonotypes between healthy human individuals. Sequencing was performed with immunoSEQ multiplex PCR; in TCRdb, only in-frame clones are kept and a portion is missing. The data contain under 85,000 clones, about 65% of them singletons. Specimen: memory CD8+ T cells sorted from blood. Subset in this sample: CD45RO+ cells pooled with CCR7-negative TemRA cells. Receptor source: a man aged 25 to 40 in good health.

The chain joins TRBV10-1 to TRBJ2-7; 9 bases fit TRBD2. With 2 bases clipped from V and 1 base from J, the junction kept 6 bases outside the gene matches. The CDR3 consists of 16 residues. Germline V gene data show CDR1 as WNHNN and CDR2 as SYGVQD (reference sequence). CDR3 protein: CASSEGLAGASYEQYF. The DNA of the CDR3 is TGCGCCAGCAGTGAGGGGTTAGCGGGAGCGTCCTACGAGCAGTACTTC.

The CDR3 DNA follows: TGTGCCAGCAGCTCCCGGACTAGCTTTGGGGAGACCCAGTACTTC. The encoded protein is CASSSRTSFGETQYF. V gene TRBV7-2 combines with J gene TRBJ2-5, with 8 bases lining up with TRBD2. Germline V gene data show CDR1 as SGHTA and CDR2 as FQGNSA. This CDR3 contains 15 residues. Germline trimming cut 4 bases from V and 5 bases from J; bases unmatched to any gene: 9.

The V gene is TRBV7-9, the J gene TRBJ2-1; 10 positions match TRBD2. This CDR3 region has 15 residues. Trimming took 2 bases from V and 6 from J; bases not matched to a gene: 4. The germline V gene encodes CDR1 SEHNR and CDR2 FQNEAQ (reference sequence). CDR3 coding DNA: TGTGCCAGCAGCTTACAAGCGGGAGGGTCCAATGAGCAGTTCTTC. The encoded protein is CASSLQAGGSNEQFF.

This clone has a handful of counts. The genes are TRBV28 and TRBJ2-7; TRBD2 agrees at 11 bases. With 2 bases clipped from V and 0 bases from J, the junction kept 6 bases outside the gene matches. Germline V gene sequence: CDR1 MDHEN, CDR2 SYDVKM. The CDR3 spans 17 residues. The CDR3 spells CASSLLAGGITSYEQYF. CDR3 sequence (DNA): TGTGCCAGCAGTTTACTAGCGGGAGGAATAACCTCCTACGAGCAGTACTTC.

As to this clone: Other DNA sequences in this specimen translate into the identical CDR3. The chain's CDR3 is CASSRSYGYTF. The CDR3 DNA sequence: TGTGCCAGCAGCCGGTCCTATGGCTACACCTTC. The chain has TRBV28 and TRBJ1-2, with D uncertain. Germline CDR1 is MDHEN and CDR2 is SYDVKM. The CDR3 covers 11 residues. The V end was cut by 6 bases, the J end by 4 bases, with 6 bases between.

As regards this clone: One base separates it from a far larger clone, so it is likely a read error. The chain combines TRBV6-6 with TRBJ1-2; 8 bases agree with TRBD1. The CDR3 length is 16 residues. Germline lookup yields CDR1 MNHNY and CDR2 SVGAGI (reference sequence). The CDR3 here is CASSYPFVQGDYSYTF. The CDR3 region has the DNA TGTGCCAGCAGTTACCCATTTGTACAGGGGGACTATAGCTACACCTTC.

Concerning this clone itself: This sample also contains other DNA sequences that code for the same CDR3. This sequence joins TRBV28 and TRBJ2-7; 7 nucleotides agree with TRBD1. The V gene end was trimmed by 6 bases and the J gene end by 3 bases; junction bases not matched to a gene: 2. The CDR3 is made up of 12 amino acids. From germline, CDR1 is MDHEN and CDR2 SYDVKM. The CDR3 is CASSRDSYEQYF. DNA for the CDR3: TGTGCCAGCAGCCGGGACAGCTACGAGCAGTACTTC. Filled out from reference TRBV28 and TRBJ2-7, the complete variable domain reads DVKVTQSSRYLVKRTGEKVFLECVQDMDHENMFWYRQDPGLGLRLIYFSYDVKMKEKGDIPEGYSVSREKKERFSLILESASTNQTSMYLCASSRDSYEQYFGPGTRLTVT.

The chain carries TRBV6-6 and TRBJ2-7; perhaps TRBD1 as D (5 bases). Trimming pared 6 bases from V and 2 bases from J, leaving 11 bases between. This CDR3 region has 13 residues. The germline CDR1 and CDR2 sequences are MNHNY and SVGAGI (reference sequence). CDR3: CASRTGKAYEQYF. The DNA for the CDR3 is TGTGCCAGCAGAACAGGAAAGGCCTACGAGCAGTACTTC.

The gene calls are TRBV9 and TRBJ2-7; 10 nucleotides match TRBD1. The length of the CDR3 is 14 residues. V shed 4 bases and J 4 bases; nucleotides not matched to a gene: 5. CDR1 SGDLS and CDR2 YYNGEE come from the germline V gene. The CDR3 bases are TGTGCCAGCAGCACGGGGGGACAGGGGTACGAGCAGTACTTC. Its translation is CASSTGGQGYEQYF.

The chain has TRBV18 and TRBJ2-5; TRBD1 matches 7 bases. Germline values: CDR1 KGHSH, CDR2 LQKENI. V lost 1 base, J lost 1 base, and 3 bases stayed unmatched. The CDR3 is 15 amino acids. The CDR3 reads CASSPRGTAQETQYF. Written as DNA, the CDR3 is TGTGCCAGCTCACCACGGGGGACAGCCCAAGAGACCCAGTACTTC.

This sequence joins TRBV19 and TRBJ2-7; TRBD1 aligns across 12 bases. Germline trimming cut 0 bases from V and 4 bases from J; bases unmatched to any gene: 4. The CDR3 length is 16 residues. Germline V gives CDR1 LNHDA, CDR2 SQIVND (reference sequence). The CDR3 bases are TGTGCCAGTAGTATAGAACCGGGACAGGGGGCTTACGAGCAGTACTTC. This codes for CASSIEPGQGAYEQYF.

The J gene is TRBJ1-2, the V gene TRBV29-1, with 12 bases aligning to TRBD1. CDR1 is SQVTM and CDR2 is ANQGSEA in the germline V gene. This CDR3 is built from 15 residues. V lost 6 bases and J lost 7; bases outside the gene matches: 12. This chain's CDR3 is CSVWIPGDRGLGYTF. In nucleotides, the CDR3 is TGCAGCGTGTGGATACCCGGGGACAGGGGGCTTGGCTACACCTTC.

This chain joins TRBV6-1 and TRBJ1-5, with D uncertain. Germline CDR1 reads MNHNS; CDR2 reads SASEGT. The V and J ends lost 0 bases and 3 bases respectively, with 9 bases between them. The CDR3 length is 15 residues. For the CDR3, the DNA is TGTGCCAGCAGTGAAGCAACAAGGGTCAATCAGCCCCAGCATTTT. It is translated as CASSEATRVNQPQHF.

Only one count was recorded for this clone. J is TRBJ2-3 and V is TRBV7-8, with 8 nucleotides matching TRBD2. V was pared by 3 bases and J by 0 bases, with 20 bases of the junction left unmatched. The CDR3 length is 21 residues. Looked up from germline, CDR1 is SGHVS and CDR2 is FQNEAQ. The CDR3 bases are TGTGCCAGCAGCTTGCCCCCGGGGAGAAGCGGGAGCTTTACTAGCACAGATACGCAGTATTTT. Protein sequence: CASSLPPGRSGSFTSTDTQYF.

In DNA form, the CDR3 reads TGTGCCAGCAGCTTCCCTGCTGATGGACCCCAGTATGGCGAGCAGTTCTTC. As protein: CASSFPADGPQYGEQFF. This chain links TRBV7-8 with TRBJ2-1; no reliable D call. The CDR3 extends over 17 amino acids. Deletions cut 3 bases from V and 10 bases from J, with 25 bases between. CDR1 and CDR2 (germline): SGHVS, FQNEAQ.

The chain employs TRBV5-1 and TRBJ2-1; no reliable D call. This CDR3 has 12 residues. Germline V gene data show CDR1 as SGHRS and CDR2 as YFSETQ. The germline V and J ends were trimmed by 4 bases and 10 bases, with 12 bases remaining between them. In DNA, the CDR3 is TGCGCCAGCAGCCGAGGATTTGAGGAGCAGTTCTTC. Translating gives CASSRGFEEQFF.

The table lists this clone with a count of one. The chain couples TRBV5-1 to TRBJ2-2; D ambiguous. The CDR3 covers 14 residues. V dropped 2 bases and J dropped 8 bases, with 13 bases sitting between them. CDR1 is SGHRS, CDR2 YFSETQ, per germline. The DNA for the CDR3 is TGCGCCAGCAGCTTCGTTTTAGTGTCAGGGGAGCTGTTTTTT. Translated: CASSFVLVSGELFF. The variable domain in full, with the rest retrieved from reference TRBV5-1 and TRBJ2-2, is KAGVTQTPRYLIKTRGQQVTLSCSPISGHRSVSWYQQTPGQGLQFLFEYFSETQRNKGNFPGRFSGRQFSNSRSEMNVSTLELGDSALYLCASSFVLVSGELFFGEGSRLTVL.

The chain carries TRBV25-1 and TRBJ1-3; the D is unclear. The CDR3 is 15 amino acids. Trimming removed 5 bases from V and 0 bases from J, with 11 bases in between. Germline lookup yields CDR1 MGHDK and CDR2 SYGVNS. CDR3 in amino acids: CASSPDRLSGNTIYF. CDR3 sequence (DNA): TGTGCCAGCAGTCCGGACCGACTCTCTGGAAACACCATATATTTT.

CDR3: CASSLGNNQPQHF. Here the CDR3 DNA reads TGTGCCAGCAGCTTAGGTAATAATCAGCCCCAGCATTTT. The V gene is TRBV7-9, the J gene TRBJ1-5; D is uncertain. Trimming took off 1 base at V and 4 bases at J, with 5 bases between the two ends. The CDR3 loop spans 13 amino acids. CDR1 and CDR2 (germline): SEHNR, FQNEAQ (reference sequence).

The gene calls are TRBV28 and TRBJ1-5, with TRBD1 matching over 9 bases. From germline, CDR1 is MDHEN and CDR2 SYDVKM. This CDR3 region has 14 residues. Trimming removed 6 bases from V and 6 bases from J; junction bases left unmatched: 6. The CDR3 region has the DNA TGTGCCAGCAGACCTTGGACAGGGGTTCAGCCCCAGCATTTT. Residues: CASRPWTGVQPQHF.

V and J are TRBV6-5 and TRBJ2-1, with 7 positions matching TRBD1. This CDR3 is built from 15 residues. Germline CDR1 MNHEY, CDR2 SVGAGI. V lost 6 bases to trimming and J lost 8 bases; unmatched junction nucleotides: 13. The CDR3 coding sequence is TGTGCCAGCAGCCAAGAAGGGGGCAGAGTCCATGAGCAGTTCTTC. Residues: CASSQEGGRVHEQFF.